This T cell receptor beta chain was sequenced during a study of shared clonotypes between healthy human individuals. Study-level results: Among the subsets, naive ones generally showed larger estimated richness than memory ones.

Worth noting for this clone: Its antigen is not identified.

Some clones are missing from TCRdb's copy, which holds only in-frame ones; the method was immunoSEQ multiplex PCR. The sample shows some 2,000,000 clones, approximately 96% of them seen only once. Trimming cost V 4 bases and J 6 bases; bases outside gene matches: 13. The CDR3 consists of 16 residues. Germline V gives CDR1 SGHRS, CDR2 YFSETQ. The source of this sequence is a man aged 18-30 years in good health. Sequencing was performed on naive CD4+ T cells sorted from blood. The sample's subset: CD45RA+ positively selected. This chain links TRBV5-1 with TRBJ2-7; 10 bases line up with TRBD1. CDR3 loop: CASSLGGRDRGAEQYF. The CDR3 nucleotides read TGCGCCAGCAGCCTCGGCGGAAGGGACAGGGGAGCCGAGCAGTACTTC.